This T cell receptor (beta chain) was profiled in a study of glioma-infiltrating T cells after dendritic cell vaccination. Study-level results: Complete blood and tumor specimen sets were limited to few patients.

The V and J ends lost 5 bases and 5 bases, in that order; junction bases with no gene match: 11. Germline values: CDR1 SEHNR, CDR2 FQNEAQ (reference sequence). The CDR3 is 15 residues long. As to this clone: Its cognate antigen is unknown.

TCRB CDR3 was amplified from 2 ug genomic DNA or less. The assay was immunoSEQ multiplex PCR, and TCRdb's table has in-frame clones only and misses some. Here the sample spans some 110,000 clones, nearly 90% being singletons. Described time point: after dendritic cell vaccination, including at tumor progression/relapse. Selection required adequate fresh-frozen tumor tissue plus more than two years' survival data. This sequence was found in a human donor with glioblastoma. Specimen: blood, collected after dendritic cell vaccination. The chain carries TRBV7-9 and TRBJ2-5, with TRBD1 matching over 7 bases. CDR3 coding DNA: TGTGCCAGCAGCCCTGGACAGGACCCTGAGGAGACCCAGTACTTC. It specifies CASSPGQDPEETQYF.